These 26 T cell receptor beta chains share one sample of origin, sequenced in a study of vaccination and CD4 T cells after COVID-19. No cognate antigen is known for these TCRs. As to treatment: approximately 10-day PBMC culture with coronavirus spike peptide pools or control peptides (ViraFEST assay). An Oncomine TCR Beta short-read assay was used to sequence the DNA from cultured CD4+ T cells. Each CDR3 protein is one row after TCRdb ran MiXCR on the PCR reads. The top ten clones hold about 3.7% of a sample with about 20,000 distinct CDR3 sequences, 66% of them seen once. The sample consisted of CD4+ T cells from blood, cultured in vitro. Receptor source: a human donor who had recovered from COVID-19.

This clonotype was picked up one time. The chain links TRBV6-5 to TRBJ2-1; the D gene could be TRBD1 or TRBD2 (7 bases each). The J call may be in error: the DNA end matches TRBJ2-7 better. Germline assignment: CDR1 MNHEY and CDR2 SVGAGI. CDR3 length: 14 residues. The CDR3 protein is CASSWTGKGGEQYF. DNA of the CDR3: TGTGCCAGCAGTTGGACAGGCAAGGGGGGGGAGCAGTACTTC.

The rearrangement links TRBV19 to TRBJ1-2, with D hard to call. Germline CDR1 LNHDA, CDR2 SQIVND (reference sequence). The CDR3 is 13 amino acids. Trimming removed 0 bases at V and 8 bases at J, with 10 bases between. The CDR3, as DNA: TGTGCCAGTAGTATAGAAGGGTTTCGCGGCTACACCTTC. Translation: CASSIEGFRGYTF.

Only a few counts were recorded for this clonotype. This rearrangement joins TRBV27 to TRBJ2-4, with 12 positions matching TRBD2. V lost 5 bases to trimming and J lost 3 bases; unmatched junction nucleotides: 14. CDR3 length: 19 amino acids. Germline CDR1 and CDR2: MNHEY and SMNVEV (reference sequence). Written as DNA, the CDR3 is TGTGCCAGCAGTCACGCTAGCGGGAGGGCGGGTTTTGGCAAAAACATTCAGTACTTC. As protein: CASSHASGRAGFGKNIQYF.

The gene calls are TRBV20-1 and TRBJ2-7; 7 bases agree with TRBD1. Germline V gives CDR1 DFQATT, CDR2 SNEGSKA (reference sequence). The CDR3 covers 13 residues. With 5 bases clipped from V and 2 bases from J, the junction kept 6 bases outside the gene matches. In nucleotides, the CDR3 is TGCAGTGCTGCCCGGGACAGTACCTACGAGCAGTACTTC. Its protein is CSAARDSTYEQYF.

The chain joins TRBV11-3 to TRBJ2-7; D is unresolved. This CDR3 spans 12 amino acids. Looked up from germline, CDR1 is SGHNT and CDR2 is YENEEA. Deletions cut 5 bases from V and 1 base from J, with 6 bases between. The CDR3 loop is CASSSRSYEQYF. In DNA form, the CDR3 reads TGTGCCAGCAGCAGTAGGTCCTACGAGCAGTACTTC.

This clonotype has more than one count but fewer than ten. The CDR3 nucleotides read TGTGCCAGCAGATCCGGGACTAGCGGTAGCACAGATACGCAGTATTTT. This codes for CASRSGTSGSTDTQYF. V usage is TRBV11-3 and J usage is TRBJ2-3; 11 nucleotides align to TRBD2. V was clipped by 6 bases and J by 0 bases; unmatched bases: 5. The CDR3 consists of 16 residues. CDR1 is SGHNT, CDR2 YENEEA, per germline.

A single count supports this clonotype. The chain is built from TRBV6-2 or TRBV6-3 and TRBJ1-1; perhaps TRBD1 as D (6 bases). The V end lost 11 bases, the J end lost 5 bases, and 21 bases lay between the germline ends. The length of the CDR3 is 14 residues. Germline loops: CDR1 MNHEY, CDR2 SVGEGT. CDR3 DNA sequence: TGTGCCTGTATCTCCGGGGGCTTGATTACTGAAGCTTTCTTT. Translating it yields CACISGGLITEAFF.

About this clonotype: The junction shows a germline mismatch at one end, possibly a read error. The CDR3 DNA reads TGCGCCAGCAGCTTGGGGGACAGGGGGATGAACGAGCAGTACTTC. It specifies CASSLGDRGMNEQYF. This chain connects TRBV7-9 to TRBJ2-7, with 11 nucleotides matching TRBD1. The germline CDR1 and CDR2 sequences are SEHNR and FQNEAQ (reference sequence). The CDR3 spans 15 residues.

The rearrangement uses TRBV6-1 and TRBJ1-5, with 9 bases lining up with TRBD1. The length of the CDR3 is 15 residues. V shed 8 bases and J 4 bases; nucleotides not matched to a gene: 9. Germline CDR1 and CDR2: MNHNS and SASEGT. Here the CDR3 DNA reads TGTGCCAGCGGCACTACAGGGGGCGCAAATCAGCCCCAGCATTTT. Translating gives CASGTTGGANQPQHF.

This clonotype turned up a few times. The rearrangement uses TRBV6-1 and TRBJ2-5; 7 nucleotides agree with TRBD1. J was trimmed by 6 bases and V by 4 bases; bases with no gene match: 8. The CDR3 has 14 amino acids. Germline CDR1 is MNHNS and CDR2 is SASEGT. CDR3 sequence reads: CASSADRVLKTQYF. The DNA of the CDR3 is TGTGCCAGCAGTGCAGACAGGGTCTTGAAGACCCAGTACTTC.

This sequence joins TRBV6-1 and TRBJ1-2; D unresolved. CDR3 size: 15 residues. Germline lookup yields CDR1 MNHNS and CDR2 SASEGT. V was pared by 10 bases and J by 2 bases, with 20 bases between. The CDR3 DNA is TGTGCCACTGTATTGGATGTCAGCTTCAACTATGGCTACACCTTC. Translating gives CATVLDVSFNYGYTF.

CDR3 bases: TGTGCCATAAGGGACAGGACTCCCGACCTCCATGGCTACACCTTC. Its translation is CAIRDRTPDLHGYTF. This rearrangement joins TRBV6-2 or TRBV6-3 to TRBJ1-2, with 8 bases fitting TRBD1. Germline CDR1 and CDR2: MNHEY and SVGEGT. The CDR3 is 15 residues long. V shed 10 bases and J 6 bases; nucleotides not matched to a gene: 16.

The chain recombines TRBV20-1 with TRBJ2-7; 11 nucleotides line up with TRBD2. The germline CDR1 and CDR2 sequences are DFQATT and SNEGSKA (reference sequence). This CDR3 has 16 residues. V was pared by 1 base and J by 3 bases, with 8 bases of the junction left unmatched. This CDR3 reads CSARAEGLAGVYEQYF. The DNA for the CDR3 is TGCAGTGCTAGAGCAGAAGGACTAGCGGGCGTCTACGAGCAGTACTTC.

This clonotype was seen a handful of times. The rearrangement uses TRBV7-3 and TRBJ1-1; D is ambiguous. The CDR3 spans 13 residues. V was cut by 4 bases and J by 1 base, with 7 bases left in between. CDR1 and CDR2 (germline): SGHTA, FQGTGA. The CDR3 region is CASSSSRNTEAFF. CDR3 DNA sequence: TGTGCCAGCAGCTCGTCAAGGAACACTGAAGCTTTCTTT.

V and J are TRBV6-2 or TRBV6-3 and TRBJ2-3; D is perhaps TRBD2 (6 bases). Trimming left V 4 bases short and J 4 bases short, with 18 bases between. CDR1 is MNHEY, CDR2 SVGEGT, per germline. This CDR3 is 16 amino acids long. The DNA for the CDR3 is TGTGCCAGCAGTTCGGGACTTACTAGTTTCGCAGATACGCAGTATTTT. It is translated as CASSSGLTSFADTQYF.

This clonotype was seen only once. The CDR3 nucleotides are TGTGCCAGCAGCCAACAGGGGCAGGGCTATAATTCACCCCTCCACTTT. It yields the protein CASSQQGQGYNSPLHF. The rearrangement uses TRBV6-2 or TRBV6-3 and TRBJ1-6, with 7 positions matching TRBD1. The V gene end was trimmed by 6 bases and the J gene end by 3 bases; junction bases not matched to a gene: 8. The CDR3 consists of 16 residues. Germline V lookup: CDR1 MNHEY, CDR2 SVGEGT.

In DNA form, the CDR3 reads TGTGCCTGGAGTCTCGGGGGTATTACCTACGAGCAGTACTTC. Protein sequence: CAWSLGGITYEQYF. This chain uses TRBV30 with TRBJ2-7, with D perhaps matching TRBD2 (6 bases). The V and J ends lost 2 bases and 2 bases respectively, with 13 bases between them. Germline lookup yields CDR1 GTSNPN and CDR2 SVGIG (reference sequence). This CDR3 contains 14 residues.

The chain couples TRBV20-1 to TRBJ2-5, with 8 bases lining up with TRBD1. The J segment lost 1 base and the V segment lost 4 bases, leaving 5 bases of the junction unmatched. The germline gives CDR1 DFQATT, CDR2 SNEGSKA (reference sequence). This CDR3 is built from 14 residues. CDR3: CSATRQGRQETQYF. CDR3 coding DNA: TGCAGTGCTACCAGACAGGGGCGCCAAGAGACCCAGTACTTC.

The chain couples TRBV6-2 or TRBV6-3 to TRBJ1-6; D unresolved. The CDR3 has 15 amino acids. CDR1 is MNHEY and CDR2 is SVGEGT in the germline V gene. Trimming cost V 0 bases and J 5 bases, with 8 bases left between them. CDR3 amino acids: CASSYSAADNSPLHF. In nucleotides, the CDR3 is TGTGCCAGCAGTTACTCGGCAGCAGATAATTCACCCCTCCACTTT.

The chain has TRBV7-9 and TRBJ1-5; no reliable D call. CDR3 length: 12 amino acids. V was shortened by 10 bases and J by 3 bases, with 10 bases between the two germline ends. The V gene's germline CDR1 is SEHNR and CDR2 FQNEAQ (reference sequence). Written as DNA, the CDR3 is TGTGCCATATCAGGACCCAATCAGCCCCAGCATTTT. It encodes CAISGPNQPQHF.

The genes are TRBV20-1 and TRBJ1-4, with TRBD1 identical over 9 bases. Germline CDR1 is DFQATT and CDR2 is SNEGSKA (reference sequence). Unmatched junction bases numbered 2, after V lost 4 bases and J lost 2 bases. This CDR3 is 14 amino acids long. The CDR3 loop reads CSANDRGTNEKLFF. The CDR3, as DNA: TGCAGTGCTAATGACAGGGGGACTAATGAAAAACTGTTTTTT.

The chain uses TRBV27 and TRBJ2-7; 7 bases are a match to TRBD2. The CDR3 consists of 16 residues. The V gene's germline CDR1 is MNHEY and CDR2 SMNVEV (reference sequence). V lost 5 bases, J lost 2 bases, and 12 bases stayed unmatched. CDR3 bases: TGTGCCAGCAGTAGCCACATGGGAGGGTCCCCCTACGAGCAGTACTTC. Translation gives CASSSHMGGSPYEQYF.

The V gene is TRBV6-1, the J gene TRBJ2-7; no clear D. Germline assignment: CDR1 MNHNS and CDR2 SASEGT. There are 13 residues in the CDR3. Trimming left V 0 bases short and J 3 bases short, with 6 bases between. DNA for the CDR3: TGTGCCAGCAGTGAAGCCCACAGCTACGAGCAGTACTTC. It is translated as CASSEAHSYEQYF.

This CDR3 is CASSIDRGSTEAFF. In nucleotides, the CDR3 is TGTGCCAGTAGTATAGACAGGGGAAGTACTGAAGCTTTCTTT. The V call is TRBV19, the J call TRBJ1-1; possible D gene TRBD1, 6 bases. The germline CDR1 and CDR2 sequences are LNHDA and SQIVND (reference sequence). V was trimmed by 0 bases and J by 5 bases, leaving 10 bases between them. The CDR3 covers 14 residues.

The chain joins TRBV19 to TRBJ1-2, with D maybe TRBD1 (5 bases). This CDR3 comprises 16 residues. Germline V gene data show CDR1 as LNHDA and CDR2 as SQIVND (reference sequence). The V gene lost 7 bases and the J gene lost 0 bases, with 18 bases spanning the gap. CDR3 residues: CASTNLNRIANYGYTF. The DNA of the CDR3 is TGTGCCAGTACCAACCTTAACAGGATTGCTAACTATGGCTACACCTTC.

The chain combines TRBV4-2 with TRBJ1-6; D is perhaps TRBD1 (5 bases). V dropped 0 bases and J dropped 8 bases, with 14 bases sitting between them. The CDR3 loop spans 16 amino acids. Per germline, CDR1 LGHNA and CDR2 YNFKEQ. This CDR3 reads CASSQDTPGGDSPLHF. The CDR3 region has the DNA TGTGCCAGCAGCCAAGATACGCCCGGGGGGGATTCACCCCTCCACTTT.